A single T cell receptor beta chain is shown here with its context. The antigen is undetermined. The entry originates in a study of post-analysis software for immune sequencing data. Turning to the study itself: There were relapsing-remitting, secondary progressive and progressive-relapsing multiple sclerosis among the disease courses included.

General study results and limits: Significantly decreased normalized Chao1 diversity was recorded for multiple sclerosis patients relative to controls.

Tagging with unique molecular identifiers was a feature of the TCR beta cDNA libraries. TCRdb analysed the PCR reads with MiXCR anew, one entry per CDR3 protein. The profile shows hundreds of thousands of distinct CDR3 sequences, roughly 29% of them singletons. The TCR sequence derives from a girl between 10 and 17 years old with multiple sclerosis. Material: blood.

The chain's CDR3 is CASFSPTDGGPGGYRETQYF. The CDR3, as DNA: TGTGCCAGCTTTTCCCCTACGGACGGAGGCCCAGGGGGGTACCGAGAGACCCAGTACTTC. The chain recombines TRBV6-1 with TRBJ2-4; maybe TRBD1 (7 bases). The DNA matches TRBJ2-5 better at its end, which makes the J call doubtful. CDR1 and CDR2 (germline): MNHNS, SASEGT. The CDR3 is 20 amino acids.